Presented here are 19 T cell receptor beta chains from one specimen sequenced in a study of blood T cell repertoires in COVID-19. The table came from immunoSEQ multiplex PCR; TCRdb's copy has only in-frame clones and leaves some out. The sample records just over 70,000 clones, around 90% being singletons. Specimen: peripheral blood. The receptors were gathered from a human donor in a cohort sampled during active COVID-19.

The V gene is TRBV6-1, the J gene TRBJ1-2; TRBD1 might be the D (6 bases). The length of the CDR3 is 14 residues. The germline V gene has CDR1 MNHNS and CDR2 SASEGT. V dropped 0 bases and J dropped 6 bases, with 11 bases sitting between them. The CDR3 sequence: CASSEATRGNGYTF. CDR3 coding DNA: TGTGCCAGCAGTGAAGCGACGAGGGGGAATGGCTACACCTTC.

This rearrangement joins TRBV12-3 or TRBV12-4 to TRBJ2-7; D gene unclear. Trimming took 5 bases from V and 1 from J, leaving 9 bases between them. The CDR3 length is 13 residues. CDR3 loop: CASSLLSSYEQYF. The CDR3 region has the DNA TGTGCCAGCAGTCTTCTGAGTTCCTACGAGCAGTACTTC.

The CDR3 spells CASSPQGASETQYF. CDR3 nucleotide sequence: TGTGCCAGCAGCCCACAGGGGGCAAGCGAGACCCAGTACTTC. The chain combines TRBV5-6 with TRBJ2-5; 9 nucleotides agree with TRBD1. The junction had 6 bases not matched to a gene; V was cut back by 4 bases and J by 5 bases. CDR1 is SGHDT, CDR2 YYEEEE, per germline. The CDR3 covers 14 residues.

CDR3: CASTSSLAGDQYF. DNA for the CDR3: TGCGCCAGCACCTCTTCTCTAGCGGGGGATCAGTACTTC. The chain carries TRBV5-1 and TRBJ2-7; 10 nucleotides match TRBD2. This CDR3 spans 13 amino acids. Germline trimming cut 6 bases from V and 10 bases from J; bases unmatched to any gene: 10. Germline V gene lookup returns CDR1 SGHRS and CDR2 YFSETQ. Looking up the rest from reference TRBV5-1 and TRBJ2-7 gives the full variable domain: KAGVTQTPRYLIKTRGQQVTLSCSPISGHRSVSWYQQTPGQGLQFLFEYFSETQRNKGNFPGRFSGRQFSNSRSEMNVSTLELGDSALYLCASTSSLAGDQYFGPGTRLTVT.

This chain links TRBV6-2 or TRBV6-3 with TRBJ1-2; 9 positions agree with TRBD1. V dropped 4 bases and J dropped 4; count of bases not matched to a gene: 4. Germline-derived CDR1 and CDR2 are MNHEY and SVGEGT. The CDR3 runs 14 residues. The CDR3 sequence: CASSLTGGSYGYTF. CDR3 DNA: TGTGCCAGCAGTTTGACAGGGGGTTCCTATGGCTACACCTTC.

This chain uses TRBV2 with TRBJ2-3; 10 bases agree with TRBD2. The CDR3 sequence is 17 residues long. V was pared by 4 bases and J by 12 bases, with 19 bases of the junction left unmatched. The germline V gene encodes CDR1 SNHLY and CDR2 FYNNEI. CDR3 amino acids: CASSVNPPGLASGTQYF. The DNA of the CDR3 is TGTGCCAGCAGTGTAAACCCCCCGGGACTAGCGTCAGGTACACAGTATTTT.

V is TRBV28 and J is TRBJ1-2, with a weak D call TRBD1 (5 bases). CDR3 size: 15 residues. Trimming took 6 bases from V and 0 from J, leaving 14 bases between them. Germline CDR1 MDHEN, CDR2 SYDVKM. CDR3 nucleotides: TGTGCCAGCAGCGTTCAGGGATCTTCTAACTATGGCTACACCTTC. Its translation is CASSVQGSSNYGYTF.

The chain carries TRBV7-9 and TRBJ1-2; TRBD1 aligns across 7 bases. J lost 1 base, V lost 3 bases, and 17 bases had no gene match. CDR3 length: 19 amino acids. The germline gives CDR1 SEHNR, CDR2 FQNEAQ (reference sequence). CDR3 sequence reads: CASSFAGTDRLPINYGYTF. For the CDR3, the DNA is TGTGCCAGCAGCTTTGCAGGGACGGACAGGCTCCCCATTAACTATGGCTACACCTTC.

This clone was counted a single time. J is TRBJ1-1 and V is TRBV29-1; D is unresolved. Between the trimmed V and J ends, which lost 0 bases and 1 base, there was a span of 6 bases. The CDR3 is 13 residues long. CDR1 is SQVTM and CDR2 is ANQGSEA in the germline V gene. This CDR3 is CSVEDRANTEAFF. CDR3 bases: TGCAGCGTTGAAGATCGAGCGAACACTGAAGCTTTCTTT. The entire variable domain, with the rest obtained from reference TRBV29-1 and TRBJ1-1, is as follows: SAVISQKPSRDICQRGTSLTIQCQVDSQVTMMFWYRQQPGQSLTLIATANQGSEATYESGFVIDKFPISRPNLTFSTLTVSNMSPEDSSIYLCSVEDRANTEAFFGQGTRLTVV.

The rearrangement links TRBV6-6 to TRBJ1-1; tentative D call: TRBD1 (5 bases). The V gene's germline CDR1 is MNHNY and CDR2 SVGAGI (reference sequence). Trimming pared 5 bases from V and 3 bases from J, leaving 19 bases between. This CDR3 has 16 residues. The CDR3 sequence: CASSPGGRGAYTEAFF. CDR3 DNA: TGTGCCAGCAGTCCGGGGGGTAGGGGCGCGTACACTGAAGCTTTCTTT.

CDR3: CASSFGELFF. For the CDR3, the DNA is TGTGCCAGTAGCTTCGGGGAGCTGTTTTTT. The genes are TRBV19 and TRBJ2-2; D is uncertain. The CDR3 totals 10 residues. The germline gives CDR1 LNHDA, CDR2 SQIVND (reference sequence). V lost 6 bases and J 7 bases, leaving 3 bases between the germline ends.

This chain uses TRBV27 with TRBJ1-6, with D maybe TRBD1 (6 bases). This CDR3 comprises 14 residues. V shed 4 bases and J shed 7 bases, with 11 bases lying between them. Per germline, CDR1 MNHEY and CDR2 SMNVEV (reference sequence). CDR3 region: CASSYGGTNSPLHF. CDR3 nucleotides: TGTGCCAGCAGTTACGGGGGGACAAATTCACCCCTCCACTTT.

The rearrangement joins TRBV5-4 to TRBJ2-7, with 9 nucleotides matching TRBD1. The CDR3 consists of 15 residues. V shed 4 bases, J shed 5 bases, and the junction held 10 bases outside the gene matches. Germline V gives CDR1 SGHNT, CDR2 YYREEE (reference sequence). Here the CDR3 DNA reads TGTGCCAGCAGCCCACAGGGGGCGCGGGCCGACGAGCAGTACTTC. Protein product: CASSPQGARADEQYF.

J is TRBJ1-2 and V is TRBV7-9; D gene ambiguous. Germline V gene data show CDR1 as SEHNR and CDR2 as FQNEAQ (reference sequence). The CDR3 spans 16 residues. Trimming cost V 1 base and J 0 bases, with 12 bases left between them. The CDR3 nucleotides are TGTGCCAGCAGCTTAGGGCCGGACTTAGCTAACTATGGCTACACCTTC. Its protein is CASSLGPDLANYGYTF.

The chain links TRBV29-1 to TRBJ1-2, with D tentatively TRBD1 (5 bases). This CDR3 comprises 15 residues. CDR1 and CDR2 (germline): SQVTM, ANQGSEA. V was shortened by 0 bases and J by 8 bases, with 19 bases between the two germline ends. For the CDR3, the DNA is TGCAGCGTTGAAGATGGAACAGGCCCCTACGACGGCTACACCTTC. Protein sequence: CSVEDGTGPYDGYTF.

The J gene is TRBJ1-5, the V gene TRBV2; 7 positions match TRBD1. The ends lost 6 bases at V and 2 bases at J; junction bases unmatched: 4. Germline assignment: CDR1 SNHLY and CDR2 FYNNEI. This CDR3 is 14 amino acids long. CDR3 sequence (DNA): TGTGCCAGCAGAGTTACAGGGGGCAATCAGCCCCAGCATTTT. As protein: CASRVTGGNQPQHF.

The J gene is TRBJ2-7, the V gene TRBV5-6; TRBD2 might be the D (6 bases). This CDR3 contains 14 residues. CDR1 and CDR2 (germline): SGHDT, YYEEEE. Deletions cut 3 bases from V and 3 bases from J, with 13 bases between. The CDR3 bases are TGTGCCAGCAGCTACGGGACTCCAGACTACGAGCAGTACTTC. Translation: CASSYGTPDYEQYF.

The CDR3 DNA follows: TGTGCCATAGGGGGGGGCGCGGGGACTGAAGCTTTCTTT. Amino acids: CAIGGGAGTEAFF. This sequence joins TRBV12-3 or TRBV12-4 and TRBJ1-1; maybe TRBD1 (6 bases). The CDR3 loop spans 13 amino acids. Trimming cost V 10 bases and J 5 bases, with 17 bases left between them.

The chain combines TRBV29-1 with TRBJ1-2; 11 bases line up with TRBD1. This CDR3 region has 14 residues. Germline CDR1 and CDR2: SQVTM and ANQGSEA. V shed 3 bases, J shed 6 bases, and the junction held 6 bases outside the gene matches. The CDR3: CSVEGQGESNGYTF. DNA of the CDR3: TGCAGCGTTGAGGGACAGGGGGAATCCAATGGCTACACCTTC.